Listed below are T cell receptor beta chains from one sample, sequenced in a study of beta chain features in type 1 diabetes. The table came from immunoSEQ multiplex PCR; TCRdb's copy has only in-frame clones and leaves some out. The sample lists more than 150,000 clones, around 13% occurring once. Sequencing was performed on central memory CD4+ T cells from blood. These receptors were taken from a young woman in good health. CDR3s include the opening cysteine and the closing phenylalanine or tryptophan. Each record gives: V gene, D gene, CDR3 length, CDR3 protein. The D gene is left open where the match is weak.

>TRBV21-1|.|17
CASSPFAERKYQETQYF
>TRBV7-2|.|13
CASSLGYEEKLFF
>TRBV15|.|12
CATSRDFNEQYF
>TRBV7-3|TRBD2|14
CASSLRSGDYEQYF
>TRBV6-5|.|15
CASIRDRSVADTQYF
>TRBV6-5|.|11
CATVMNTEAFF
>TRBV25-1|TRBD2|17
CASSDPGLAGGNNEQFF
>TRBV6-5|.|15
CASSYRIGDPRPQHF
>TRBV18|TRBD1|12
CASSQTGDGKYF
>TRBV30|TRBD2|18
CAWIRTTFGLAGSYEQYF
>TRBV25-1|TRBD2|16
CASSESASGAQETQYF
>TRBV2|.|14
CASTRGSDGETQYF
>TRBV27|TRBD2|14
CASSSGLDADTQYF
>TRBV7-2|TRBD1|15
CASSARQGHTGELFF
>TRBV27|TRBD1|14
CATGGTGVSQPQHF
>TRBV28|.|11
CASRVDYGYTF
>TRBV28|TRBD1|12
CASFTGEETQYF
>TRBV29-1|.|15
CSVFYYSESSYEQYF
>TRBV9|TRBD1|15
CASSVLPGGAYEQYF
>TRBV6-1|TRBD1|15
CASRGSPDRSYEQYF
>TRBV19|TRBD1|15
CASSMPGQIPYGYTF
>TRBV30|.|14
CAWSVRGPYNEQFF
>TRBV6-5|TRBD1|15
CASRKGQGAYYGYTF
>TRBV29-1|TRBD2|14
CSVEEREEFYEQYF
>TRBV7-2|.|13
CASSFRVNPEAFF
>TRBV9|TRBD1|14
CASSARQGAGEAFF
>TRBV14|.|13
CASSLGAAYEQYF
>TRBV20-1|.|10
CSANHYEQYF
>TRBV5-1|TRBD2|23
CASSSAGTHPGTSGPSPYNEQFF
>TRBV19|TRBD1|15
CASRPDRDGRTEAFF
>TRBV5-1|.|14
CASSLGVFEDEQYF
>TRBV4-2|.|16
CASSQERQRMNTEAFF
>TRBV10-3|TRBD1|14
CAISDRTGGSEQYF
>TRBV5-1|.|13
CASSAQSANEQFF
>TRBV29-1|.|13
CSVGHGQSYEQYF
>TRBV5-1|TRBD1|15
CASSASGTGGYEQYF
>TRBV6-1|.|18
CASSEGILRARGWTEAFF
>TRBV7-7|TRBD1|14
CASSSGTGGNEQFF
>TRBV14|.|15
CASSPLQGANTEAFF
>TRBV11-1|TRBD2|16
CASTKGLAGLQETQYF
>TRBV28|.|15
CASRSEWGGNQPQHF
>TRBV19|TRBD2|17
CASSIRTSGRSDNEQFF
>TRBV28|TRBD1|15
CASKTYGQGSYEQYF
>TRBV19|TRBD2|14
CASSGLAGNDEQYF
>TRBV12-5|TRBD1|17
CASGLVQGTGVNYGYTF
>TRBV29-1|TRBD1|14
CSVVDRGKNTEAFF
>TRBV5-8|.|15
CASSPFGGSYNEQFF